A selection of T cell receptor beta chains follows, all from one sample in a study of identical twins. TCRdb used MiXCR to reprocess the 5' RACE reads, holding one entry per CDR3 protein. This sample has 570,000 or so distinct CDR3 sequences, with nearly 10% found just once. These sequences were also reported in another study, on yellow fever vaccine responses in identical twins.

Sequenced input: PBMCs. These receptors were taken from a woman aged 18-35 years in good health. CDR3s leave out the opening cysteine and the closing phenylalanine or tryptophan. Each record gives: clone size, V gene, CDR3 length, CDR3 protein. Some rows mark clone size as missing; the rest say once, few, many or name a class of expanded clone.

clone_size: many; v_call: TRBV21-1; cdr3_length: 17; cdr3_aa: ASSKRPGGQNLGVYGYT
clone_size: NA; v_call: TRBV20-1; cdr3_length: 19; cdr3_aa: SARDVTGTGGLSPSYYEQY
clone_size: many; v_call: TRBV12-3/TRBV12-4; cdr3_length: 13; cdr3_aa: ASSLGFGEENIQY
clone_size: NA; v_call: TRBV27; cdr3_length: 12; cdr3_aa: ASKTELAYNEQF
clone_size: many; v_call: TRBV5-1; cdr3_length: 14; cdr3_aa: ASSSSSGGSTDTQY
clone_size: NA; v_call: TRBV19; cdr3_length: 12; cdr3_aa: ASSIWGSTDTQY
clone_size: few; v_call: TRBV5-1; cdr3_length: 11; cdr3_aa: ASRGTGGVEQY
clone_size: many; v_call: TRBV7-2; cdr3_length: 12; cdr3_aa: ASSLVVSHDTQY
clone_size: NA; v_call: TRBV5-4; cdr3_length: 14; cdr3_aa: ASSLWGQLPTDTQY
clone_size: few; v_call: TRBV10-3; cdr3_length: 11; cdr3_aa: AISEDPSSEQF
clone_size: few; v_call: TRBV5-6; cdr3_length: 11; cdr3_aa: ASTWKTSREQY
clone_size: many; v_call: TRBV4-3; cdr3_length: 14; cdr3_aa: ASSQDSEASYNEQF
clone_size: NA; v_call: TRBV5-1; cdr3_length: 12; cdr3_aa: ASSFEGGIYEQY
clone_size: many; v_call: TRBV29-1; cdr3_length: 11; cdr3_aa: SVSVGRDYGYT
clone_size: NA; v_call: TRBV20-1; cdr3_length: 15; cdr3_aa: SASLSGQVIMNTEAF
clone_size: NA; v_call: TRBV11-2; cdr3_length: 12; cdr3_aa: ASSGLGVGSPLH
clone_size: NA; v_call: TRBV10-3; cdr3_length: 11; cdr3_aa: AISRTEDNEQF
clone_size: NA; v_call: TRBV29-1; cdr3_length: 12; cdr3_aa: SVRDRGLENIQY
clone_size: once; v_call: TRBV23-1; cdr3_length: 19; cdr3_aa: ASSQLNTAGKVGLSKNIQY
clone_size: few; v_call: TRBV5-1; cdr3_length: 13; cdr3_aa: ASSPENLKTYEQY
clone_size: few; v_call: TRBV29-1; cdr3_length: 12; cdr3_aa: SAQGLAGGLEQY
clone_size: NA; v_call: TRBV7-9; cdr3_length: 14; cdr3_aa: ASSLTRSSSYNEQF
clone_size: NA; v_call: TRBV7-8; cdr3_length: 14; cdr3_aa: ASSAYNGHLQETQY
clone_size: NA; v_call: TRBV6-1; cdr3_length: 12; cdr3_aa: ASSPRSAGETQY
clone_size: NA; v_call: TRBV7-3; cdr3_length: 13; cdr3_aa: ASSSSGGVSGELF
clone_size: NA; v_call: TRBV6-2/TRBV6-3; cdr3_length: 12; cdr3_aa: ASSGQGRIYEQY
clone_size: NA; v_call: TRBV3-1; cdr3_length: 16; cdr3_aa: ASCFITSGIGPSDTQY
clone_size: NA; v_call: TRBV7-9; cdr3_length: 14; cdr3_aa: ASSLGLANPTDTQY
clone_size: few; v_call: TRBV20-1; cdr3_length: 13; cdr3_aa: SASRQGTETDTQY
clone_size: many; v_call: TRBV7-9; cdr3_length: 12; cdr3_aa: ASSLGQKNQPQH
clone_size: few; v_call: TRBV14; cdr3_length: 14; cdr3_aa: ASSQDSRALQETQY
clone_size: few; v_call: TRBV20-1; cdr3_length: 16; cdr3_aa: SARELAGGPFGMDTQY
clone_size: few; v_call: TRBV29-1; cdr3_length: 13; cdr3_aa: SVEQVLAADNEQF
clone_size: few; v_call: TRBV18; cdr3_length: 13; cdr3_aa: ASSPRTVGVYEQY
clone_size: NA; v_call: TRBV6-2/TRBV6-3; cdr3_length: 13; cdr3_aa: ASSYSLAGVYEQY
clone_size: NA; v_call: TRBV4-1; cdr3_length: 12; cdr3_aa: ASSQEGLSETQY
clone_size: NA; v_call: TRBV20-1; cdr3_length: 11; cdr3_aa: SARTGKVYGYT
clone_size: NA; v_call: TRBV5-5; cdr3_length: 12; cdr3_aa: ASSLGPIQETQY
clone_size: few; v_call: TRBV20-1; cdr3_length: 10; cdr3_aa: SCAGADQPQH
clone_size: few; v_call: TRBV15; cdr3_length: 14; cdr3_aa: ATSREGGGGQDEQY
clone_size: few; v_call: TRBV6-5; cdr3_length: 13; cdr3_aa: ASSYPTGEWEKLF
clone_size: NA; v_call: TRBV21-1; cdr3_length: 14; cdr3_aa: ASSTPRPGNQETQY
clone_size: NA; v_call: TRBV29-1; cdr3_length: 9; cdr3_aa: SVDRDHGYT
clone_size: NA; v_call: TRBV30; cdr3_length: 13; cdr3_aa: AWSGQWDQDSPLH
clone_size: few; v_call: TRBV10-3; cdr3_length: 10; cdr3_aa: AISDRGYEQF
clone_size: few; v_call: TRBV9; cdr3_length: 12; cdr3_aa: ASSAEQSPYEQY
clone_size: few; v_call: TRBV12-3/TRBV12-4; cdr3_length: 11; cdr3_aa: ASSFRGAGGYT
clone_size: few; v_call: TRBV5-1; cdr3_length: 13; cdr3_aa: ASSLELAGGDEQF
clone_size: many; v_call: TRBV6-5; cdr3_length: 10; cdr3_aa: ASSYSWDEQF
clone_size: NA; v_call: TRBV19; cdr3_length: 11; cdr3_aa: ASSALIGQPQH
clone_size: few; v_call: TRBV18; cdr3_length: 11; cdr3_aa: ASSQLDLYEQY
clone_size: few; v_call: TRBV7-7; cdr3_length: 12; cdr3_aa: ASGLAENTGELF
clone_size: NA; v_call: TRBV2; cdr3_length: 13; cdr3_aa: ASLPFGATNEKLF
clone_size: few; v_call: TRBV4-3; cdr3_length: 16; cdr3_aa: ASSQDEGWTGKDTEAF